This T cell receptor (beta chain) was profiled in a study of shared clonotypes between healthy human individuals (dated by TCRdb to the early 2020s). Study-level background: A couple of women and a few men aged 18 to 49 years were included in the cohort. The study deeply sequenced blood TCR repertoires of about 5 healthy adults to estimate repertoire size and the extent of clonotype sharing between individuals. To increase sequencing depth and limit assay-specific biases, different laboratories used diverse techniques to prepare libraries and sequence TCR repertoires. Per donor, leukapheresis produced somewhere between about 0.94 and 10 billion PBMCs. For each donor, three plates each were used for CD4 naive and CD4 memory, two plates were used for CD8 naive, and one plate was used for CD8 memory. The research as a whole found: Rarefaction of sorted-subset datasets indicated incomplete sequencing despite the large sequencing depth. Naive subsets generally had larger estimated clonotype richness than memory subsets. Sampling was restricted to blood, and TCR repertoires in tissue are likely to differ from TCR repertoires in blood. Compared with non-shared clonotypes, clonotypes shared by all four sorted-subset donors had higher generation probabilities. When a handful of donors were compared, the shared fraction of clonotypes was about 5.5% for naive CD4, roughly 3.4% for naive CD8, roughly 2.5% for memory CD4, and 0.35% to 0.4% for memory CD8. Because the study included only a small number of donors, the genetic and exposure-history diversity represented was limited. Pairwise subsampling led to the expectation that sequencing depth would affect the degree of clonotype sharing among donors.

From the germline V gene, CDR1 is SGHRS and CDR2 is YFSETQ. Trimming removed 0 bases from V and 6 bases from J; the gene matches leave 8 bases unexplained. From the cysteine up to the phenylalanine, the CDR3 has a length of 16 residues. Kept here is only the CDR3 DNA, which spans 48 bases and is read in frame from base 1. Using the deep immunoSEQ assay, multiplex PCR amplified TCR CDR3 regions from genomic DNA. Extracted genomic DNA from each cell subset was distributed evenly across all wells of several immunoSEQ 96-well plates, and each plate was treated as a replicate. Each replicate PCR for sorted subsets received roughly 0.2 ug genomic DNA, equal to 30,000 or so T cell genomes. Purified libraries were measured with a Qubit 3.0 fluorometer, size-checked on a Bioanalyzer 2100, and measured again with the KAPA Library Quantification kit. Each immunoSEQ 96-well plate was sequenced on its own single-read 150-cycle Illumina NextSeq 550 flow cell. The paper's data handling went like this. Because only junctional sequences without quality scores were contained in the immunoSEQ output, filtering matching that applied to full-length reads could not be performed. Sequences were annotated with PyIR, a Python wrapper for IgBLAST v1.9, and V/J genes and CDR3 were assigned using IMGT germline references. Reads were removed for weak V/J assignments (E-value above 1e-6), missing CDR3, stop codons, out-of-frame junctions, or ambiguous translated residues. A V3J clonotype was defined by an identical inferred V gene, J gene, and CDR3 amino acid sequence. The percentage overlap between two repertoires was calculated by dividing the number of shared unique clonotypes by the size of the smaller repertoire. RTK rarefaction, the Chao1 estimator, and Recon v2.1 estimates of unobserved clonotypes were used to assess repertoire richness. Generation probabilities for all TCRbeta clonotypes obtained by the gDNA method from four donors were computed using OLGA. As stored in TCRdb, this immuneACCESS dataset retains in-frame rearrangements with V and J assigned. A fraction of the clones does not appear; measured against another copy, unresolved V genes explain less than half of the discrepancy, and the remainder lacks a known reason. That table gives V, J and clone size, and the DNA gave D and trimming. The sample data list approximately 320,000 clones, and less than 85% of these were observed just once. 10% of the sample is held by the ten biggest clonotypes.

Concerning this clone itself: No cognate antigen has been identified for it. No base-level quality is on record; no much larger clone is a single base apart.

Donors were healthy HIV-negative adults with no recently reported acute infections or vaccinations. All donors were Caucasian adults living in Nashville, Tennessee, USA. CD4+ T cells were enriched through magnetic negative selection, after which naive cells were positively selected on CD45RA and the remaining negative fraction served as the memory subset. Blood was obtained by leukapheresis, after which PBMCs were separated by Ficoll-Histopaque density gradient centrifugation and cryopreserved in liquid nitrogen vapor phase. Purity and quantity of every magnetically sorted T cell population were checked by analytical flow cytometry. Each sorted fraction had its genomic DNA isolated and then quantified by UV absorbance on a Nanodrop 2000c.

Sequencing input: memory CD4+ T cells sorted from blood. The meaning of the sample's cell subset or site label: CD45RA-negative fraction. Recombination connected TRBV5-1 to TRBJ2-2, with TRBD1 matching 7 junction bases. This receptor was identified in a man younger than 45 in good health. The CDR3 reads CASSLGQTTGSGELFF. The nucleotide sequence is TGCGCCAGCAGCTTGGGGCAAACGACAGGGTCCGGGGAGCTGTTTTTT.